Following are 18 T cell receptor beta chains from one sample sequenced in a study of cytomegalovirus exposure and HLA in healthy donors (dated by TCRdb to the late 2010s). Library creation used the immunoSEQ multiplex PCR assay. The multiplex PCR relied on a mix of 60 forward primers for TCR Vbeta segments and 13 reverse primers for TCR Jbeta segments. The source is immuneACCESS, and TCRdb retained only in-frame sequences with V and J called. Part of the clones is not carried over; for the studies checked, unresolved V genes explain less than half of this, and the remainder is unexplained. This sample gives some 100,000 clones in total; around 82% of them show up just once. The ten largest clones take up over 3.5% of the sample. Sequencing was done on a sample of PBMCs. The origin of the receptors is a woman aged 45-65 years in good health and CMV-seropositive.

The CDR3 region has the DNA TGTGCCAGCACCCCGGGGAACACTGAAGCTTTCTTT. It encodes CASTPGNTEAFF. The chain couples TRBV6-6 to TRBJ1-1; D ambiguous. The germline CDR1 and CDR2 sequences are MNHNY and SVGAGI (reference sequence). The CDR3 covers 12 residues. Trimming shortened V by 7 bases and J by 1 base, and 7 bases separated the two germline ends.

A remark on this clone: The junction does not match germline at one end; this may be a read error. The V and J genes are TRBV7-9 and TRBJ1-2; TRBD1 matches at 7 bases. CDR3 size: 13 residues. Germline lookup yields CDR1 SEHNR and CDR2 FQNEAQ (reference sequence). The CDR3 region is CSSRSTGNYGYTF. The CDR3 nucleotides read TGTTCCAGCAGGTCGACAGGGAACTATGGCTACACCTTC.

The genes are TRBV5-4 and TRBJ1-2, with D possibly TRBD1 on 5 matching bases. There are 14 residues in the CDR3. Germline V gene sequence: CDR1 SGHNT, CDR2 YYREEE (reference sequence). V was cut by 5 bases and J by 3 bases, with 14 bases left in between. The CDR3 here is CASSPGGDYYGYTF. The CDR3 bases are TGTGCCAGCAGTCCCGGAGGGGACTACTATGGCTACACCTTC.

This chain connects TRBV4-2 to TRBJ1-5, with no clear D. This CDR3 is 16 amino acids long. Germline loops: CDR1 LGHNA, CDR2 YNFKEQ. V lost 0 bases and J 0 bases, leaving 9 bases between the germline ends. In DNA, the CDR3 is TGTGCCAGCAGCCAAGAATCCGGGGTTAGCAATCAGCCCCAGCATTTT. Protein product: CASSQESGVSNQPQHF.

This chain uses TRBV5-1 with TRBJ1-5; D might be TRBD1 (6 bases). Deletions cut 7 bases from V and 3 bases from J, with 11 bases between. This CDR3 has 13 residues. Per germline, CDR1 SGHRS and CDR2 YFSETQ. Here the CDR3 reads CASHGGPNQPQHF. In DNA, the CDR3 is TGCGCCAGCCATGGGGGCCCCAATCAGCCCCAGCATTTT.

The chain has TRBV12-5 and TRBJ1-1, with 8 bases lining up with TRBD1. The length of the CDR3 is 13 residues. Germline values: CDR1 LGHNT, CDR2 FRNRAP. The ends lost 7 bases at V and 13 bases at J; junction bases unmatched: 14. CDR3 sequence (DNA): TGTGCTAGTGCCGCGGACAGGGTCCCAAGAGGTTTCTTT. Encoded protein: CASAADRVPRGFF.

The chain recombines TRBV19 with TRBJ2-7, with TRBD1 matching over 7 bases. Per the germline V gene, CDR1 is LNHDA and CDR2 is SQIVND (reference sequence). This CDR3 region has 13 residues. The V and J ends lost 4 bases and 3 bases, in that order; junction bases with no gene match: 3. Here the CDR3 DNA reads TGTGCCAGTAGTAACAGGGGTTACTACGAGCAGTACTTC. It translates to CASSNRGYYEQYF.

The count of this clone is one. The chain employs TRBV29-1 and TRBJ2-7; 7 bases are shared with TRBD2. The CDR3 contains 12 residues. Germline CDR1 reads SQVTM; CDR2 reads ANQGSEA. V was pared by 4 bases and J by 4 bases, with 4 bases of the junction left unmatched. CDR3 loop: CSVGGGRYEQYF. CDR3 nucleotide sequence: TGCAGCGTTGGGGGGGGAAGGTACGAGCAGTACTTC.

The rearrangement links TRBV9 to TRBJ1-2; 7 bases are a match to TRBD1. After removal of 0 bases from V and 7 bases from J, the junction contained 21 bases not matched to a gene. CDR1 and CDR2 (germline): SGDLS, YYNGEE. This CDR3 contains 19 residues. The CDR3 bases are TGTGCCAGCAGCGTAGGTTTAAGAGGGGGCTACCCCCAGGGAAGTGGCTACACCTTC. Protein product: CASSVGLRGGYPQGSGYTF.

This chain joins TRBV2 and TRBJ2-7, with 10 bases aligning to TRBD1. The germline V gene has CDR1 SNHLY and CDR2 FYNNEI. The length of the CDR3 is 16 residues. The J segment lost 0 bases and the V segment lost 6 bases, leaving 8 bases of the junction unmatched. CDR3 coding DNA: TGTGCCAGCAGAGATCCGGGACAGGGGAGCTCCTACGAGCAGTACTTC. Translation gives CASRDPGQGSSYEQYF.

The chain uses TRBV7-8 and TRBJ1-1; D ambiguous. This CDR3 has 14 residues. The V gene's germline CDR1 is SGHVS and CDR2 FQNEAQ. The V end was cut by 2 bases, the J end by 4 bases, with 11 bases between. CDR3 DNA: TGTGCCAGCAGCTTACTAGGAGAAGGCACTGAAGCTTTCTTT. Translated, it gives CASSLLGEGTEAFF.

J is TRBJ2-5 and V is TRBV29-1; maybe TRBD2 (6 bases). CDR3 length: 14 residues. V was clipped by 3 bases and J by 5 bases, with 16 bases between them. The germline V gene has CDR1 SQVTM and CDR2 ANQGSEA. CDR3 protein: CSVDGWGEGETQYF. The CDR3 nucleotides are TGCAGCGTTGACGGGTGGGGGGAAGGGGAGACCCAGTACTTC.

The rearrangement joins TRBV27 to TRBJ2-3, with TRBD2 identical over 9 bases. The germline gives CDR1 MNHEY, CDR2 SMNVEV (reference sequence). The CDR3 is 14 residues long. V trimming: 2 bases; J trimming: 6 bases; junction bases outside the gene matches: 3. This chain's CDR3 is CASSLLAGTDTQYF. The CDR3 nucleotides read TGTGCCAGCAGTTTACTAGCGGGAACGGATACGCAGTATTTT.

This chain connects TRBV2 to TRBJ1-3; tentative D call: TRBD1 (6 bases). This CDR3 has 15 amino acids. Trimming removed 6 bases from V and 2 bases from J, with 14 bases in between. CDR1 is SNHLY and CDR2 is FYNNEI in the germline V gene. CDR3 in amino acids: CASSIGQNTGNTIYF. Written as DNA, the CDR3 is TGTGCCAGCAGCATTGGACAGAATACTGGAAACACCATATATTTT.

This chain uses TRBV30 with TRBJ1-4; D perhaps matches TRBD1 (6 bases). V was shortened by 5 bases and J by 0 bases, with 7 bases between the two germline ends. Germline values: CDR1 GTSNPN, CDR2 SVGIG (reference sequence). The CDR3 length is 13 residues. The CDR3, as DNA: TGTGCCTGGCGGACAGCAACTAATGAAAAACTGTTTTTT. It yields the protein CAWRTATNEKLFF.

This clone was detected a few times. CDR3 DNA sequence: TGTGCCAGCAGCTTAGGATCCCAAGAGGGCTACACCTTC. This sequence encodes CASSLGSQEGYTF. The chain has TRBV7-9 and TRBJ1-2; D unclear. The CDR3 length is 13 residues. The germline V and J ends were trimmed by 1 base and 8 bases, with 11 bases remaining between them. The V gene's germline CDR1 is SEHNR and CDR2 FQNEAQ (reference sequence).

The chain carries TRBV15 and TRBJ1-3; possible D gene TRBD1, 5 bases. Germline V gives CDR1 LNHNV, CDR2 YYDKDF (reference sequence). Deletions cut 10 bases from V and 0 bases from J, with 19 bases between. The CDR3 is 16 residues long. Written as DNA, the CDR3 is TGTGCCATCCGACAGTCAGGCGCCAGCTCTGGAAACACCATATATTTT. Its protein product is CAIRQSGASSGNTIYF.

The CDR3 here is CASSAAEGGTDTQYF. The CDR3 bases are TGTGCCAGCAGCGCAGCGGAGGGCGGCACAGATACGCAGTATTTT. This rearrangement joins TRBV7-3 to TRBJ2-3, with D perhaps TRBD2 (6 bases). Trimming stripped 5 bases from V and 1 base from J, with 13 bases between. Germline V gene lookup returns CDR1 SGHTA and CDR2 FQGTGA. CDR3 length equals 15 residues.